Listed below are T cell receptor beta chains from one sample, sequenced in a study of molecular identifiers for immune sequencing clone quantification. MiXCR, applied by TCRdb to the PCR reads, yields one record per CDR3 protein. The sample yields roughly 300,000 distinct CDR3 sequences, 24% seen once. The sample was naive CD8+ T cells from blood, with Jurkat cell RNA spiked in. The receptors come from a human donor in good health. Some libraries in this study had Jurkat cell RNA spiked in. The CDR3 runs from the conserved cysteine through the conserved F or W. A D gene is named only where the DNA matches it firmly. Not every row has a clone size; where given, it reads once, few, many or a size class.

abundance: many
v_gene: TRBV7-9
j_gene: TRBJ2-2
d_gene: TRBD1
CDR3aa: CASSLAVTGFTGELFF
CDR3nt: TGTGCCAGCAGCTTAGCGGTGACAGGGTTCACCGGGGAGCTGTTTTTT

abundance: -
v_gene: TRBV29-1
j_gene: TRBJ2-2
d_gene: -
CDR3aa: CSVEPENTGELFF
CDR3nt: TGCAGCGTTGAACCAGAAAACACCGGGGAGCTGTTTTTT

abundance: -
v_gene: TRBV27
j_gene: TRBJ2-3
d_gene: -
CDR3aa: CASSFTLTDTQYF
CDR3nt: TGTGCCAGCAGTTTTACCCTCACAGATACGCAGTATTTT

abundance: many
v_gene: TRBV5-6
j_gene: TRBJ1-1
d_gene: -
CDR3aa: CASSLGWYTEAFF
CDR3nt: TGTGCCAGCAGCTTGGGTTGGTACACTGAAGCTTTCTTT

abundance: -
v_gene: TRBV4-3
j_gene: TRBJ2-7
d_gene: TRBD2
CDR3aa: CASSQDRFGRGYEQYF
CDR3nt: TGCGCCAGCAGCCAAGATCGGTTTGGGAGGGGCTACGAGCAGTACTTC

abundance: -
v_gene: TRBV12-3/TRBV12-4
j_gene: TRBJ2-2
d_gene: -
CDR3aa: CASSLPPGTGTGELFF
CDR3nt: TGTGCCAGCAGCTTACCCCCTGGTACGGGCACCGGGGAGCTGTTTTTT

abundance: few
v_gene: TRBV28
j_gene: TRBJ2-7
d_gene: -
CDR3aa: CASSETYEQYF
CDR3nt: TGTGCCAGCAGTGAGACCTACGAGCAGTACTTC

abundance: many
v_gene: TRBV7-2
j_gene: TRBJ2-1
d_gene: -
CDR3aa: CASSPLYNEQFF
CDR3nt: TGTGCCAGCAGCCCTTTATACAATGAGCAGTTCTTC

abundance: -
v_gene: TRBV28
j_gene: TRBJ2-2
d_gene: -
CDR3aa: CASGQFLTGELFF
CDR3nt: TGTGCCAGCGGACAGTTTCTGACCGGGGAGCTGTTTTTT

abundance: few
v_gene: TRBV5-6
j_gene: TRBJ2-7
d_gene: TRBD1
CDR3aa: CASSLGGQAASYEQYF
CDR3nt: TGTGCCAGCAGCCTTGGAGGACAGGCGGCTTCCTACGAGCAGTACTTC

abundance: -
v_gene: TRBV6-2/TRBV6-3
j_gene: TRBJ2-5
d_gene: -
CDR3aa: CASSYATGTPTPEETQYF
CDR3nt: TGTGCCAGCAGTTACGCCACCGGGACACCAACGCCCGAAGAGACCCAGTACTTC

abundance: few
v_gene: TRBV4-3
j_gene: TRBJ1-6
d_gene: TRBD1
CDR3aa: CASSQDRQGGSNSPLHF
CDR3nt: TGCGCCAGCAGCCAAGACAGACAGGGGGGCAGTAATTCACCCCTCCACTTT

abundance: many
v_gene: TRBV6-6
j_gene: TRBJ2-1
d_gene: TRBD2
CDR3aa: CASKLAGVEQFF
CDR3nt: TGTGCCAGCAAACTAGCGGGAGTTGAGCAGTTCTTC

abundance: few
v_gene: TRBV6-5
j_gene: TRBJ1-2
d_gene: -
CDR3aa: CASSYSVSYYGYTF
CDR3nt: TGTGCCAGCAGTTACAGTGTCAGCTACTATGGCTACACCTTC

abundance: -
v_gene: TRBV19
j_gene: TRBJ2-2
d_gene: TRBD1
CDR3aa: CASSILDRVNAGELFF
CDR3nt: TGTGCCAGTAGTATTCTGGACAGGGTCAACGCCGGGGAGCTGTTTTTT

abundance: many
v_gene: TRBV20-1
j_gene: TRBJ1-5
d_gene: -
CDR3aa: CSARQGPEFQPQHF
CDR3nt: TGCAGTGCTAGACAGGGGCCGGAGTTTCAGCCCCAGCATTTT

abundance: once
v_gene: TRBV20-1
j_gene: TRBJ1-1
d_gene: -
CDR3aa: CSARDLKGGSTEAFF
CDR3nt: TGCAGTGCTAGAGACCTGAAGGGAGGAAGCACTGAAGCTTTCTTT

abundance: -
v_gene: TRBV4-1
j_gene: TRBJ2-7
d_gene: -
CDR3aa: CASSQGGPSSYAQYF
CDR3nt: TGCGCCAGCAGCCAAGGCGGGCCGAGCTCCTACGCGCAGTACTTC

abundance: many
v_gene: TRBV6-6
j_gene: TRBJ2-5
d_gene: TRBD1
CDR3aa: CASSPKQGARETQYF
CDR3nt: TGTGCCAGCAGTCCTAAACAGGGGGCGCGAGAGACCCAGTACTTC

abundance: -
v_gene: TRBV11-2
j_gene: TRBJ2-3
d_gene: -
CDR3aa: CASSPLSPLLIAGTDTQYF
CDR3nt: TGTGCCAGCAGCCCGCTTTCCCCCTTGCTAATAGCGGGCACAGATACGCAGTATTTT

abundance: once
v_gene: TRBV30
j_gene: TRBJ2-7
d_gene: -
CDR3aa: CVWDEDQRSEQYF
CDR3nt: TGTGTCTGGGACGAAGATCAGCGCTCCGAGCAGTACTTC

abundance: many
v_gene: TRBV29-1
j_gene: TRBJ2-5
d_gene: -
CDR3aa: CSGTRWALARQETQYF
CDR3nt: TGCAGCGGGACCCGGTGGGCCCTAGCGCGTCAAGAGACCCAGTACTTC

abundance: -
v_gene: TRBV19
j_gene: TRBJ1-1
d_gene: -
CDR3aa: CASSMFGEAFF
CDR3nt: TGTGCCAGTAGTATGTTCGGTGAAGCTTTCTTT

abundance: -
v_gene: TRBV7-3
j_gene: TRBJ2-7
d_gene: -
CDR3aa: CASSPGVGEQYF
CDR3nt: TGTGCCAGCAGCCCGGGGGTTGGCGAGCAGTACTTC

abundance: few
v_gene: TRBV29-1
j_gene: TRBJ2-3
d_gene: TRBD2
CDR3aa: CSVAGTSGFTDTQYF
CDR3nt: TGCAGCGTTGCAGGGACTAGCGGATTCACAGATACGCAGTATTTT

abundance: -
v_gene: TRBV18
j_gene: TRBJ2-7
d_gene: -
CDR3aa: CASSPPAGAVRNEQYF
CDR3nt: TGTGCCAGCTCACCACCAGCCGGGGCTGTGAGGAACGAGCAGTACTTC

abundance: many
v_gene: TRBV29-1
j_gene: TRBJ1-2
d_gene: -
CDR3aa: CSVDFRGSPYGYTF
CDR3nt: TGCAGCGTTGATTTCCGGGGTTCCCCCTATGGCTACACCTTC

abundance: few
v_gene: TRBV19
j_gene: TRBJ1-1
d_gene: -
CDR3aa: CASRLGRGTEAFF
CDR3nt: TGTGCCAGTAGGTTGGGCCGCGGGACTGAAGCTTTCTTT

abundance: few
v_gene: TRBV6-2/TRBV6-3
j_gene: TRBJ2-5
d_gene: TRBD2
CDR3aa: CASSYPSGSLETQYF
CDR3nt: TGTGCCAGCAGTTACCCTAGCGGGAGTTTGGAGACCCAGTACTTC

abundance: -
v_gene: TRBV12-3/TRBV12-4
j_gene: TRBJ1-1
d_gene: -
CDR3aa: CASSPPTENTEAFF
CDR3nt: TGTGCCAGCAGTCCTCCGACAGAGAACACTGAAGCTTTCTTT

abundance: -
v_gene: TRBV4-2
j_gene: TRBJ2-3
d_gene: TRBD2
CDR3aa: CASSRTGTSGISGDTQYF
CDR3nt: TGTGCCAGCAGCCGTACCGGGACTAGCGGGATTTCAGGGGATACGCAGTATTTT

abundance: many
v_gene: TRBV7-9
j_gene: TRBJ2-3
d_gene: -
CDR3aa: CASSPWGHPVGDTQYF
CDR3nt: TGTGCCAGCAGCCCGTGGGGACACCCGGTAGGGGATACGCAGTATTTT

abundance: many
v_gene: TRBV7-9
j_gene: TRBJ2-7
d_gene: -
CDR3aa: CASSSDGSSYEQYF
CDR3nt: TGTGCCAGCAGCTCGGACGGTAGCTCCTACGAGCAGTACTTC

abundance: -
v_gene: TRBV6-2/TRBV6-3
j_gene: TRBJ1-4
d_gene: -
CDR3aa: CASSYSTATNEKLFF
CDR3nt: TGTGCCAGCAGTTACTCGACAGCAACTAATGAAAAACTGTTTTTT

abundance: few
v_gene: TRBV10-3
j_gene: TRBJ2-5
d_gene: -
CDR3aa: CAIGGGAETQYF
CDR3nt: TGTGCCATCGGAGGGGGCGCAGAGACCCAGTACTTC

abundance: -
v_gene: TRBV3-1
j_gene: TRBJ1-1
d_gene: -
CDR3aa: CASSQAEGYVTEAFF
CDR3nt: TGTGCCAGCAGCCAAGCTGAAGGGTACGTCACTGAAGCTTTCTTT

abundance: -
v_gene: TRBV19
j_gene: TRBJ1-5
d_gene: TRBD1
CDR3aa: CASSQDRGHREAQHF
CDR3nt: TGTGCCAGTAGTCAGGACAGGGGACACCGCGAAGCCCAGCATTTT

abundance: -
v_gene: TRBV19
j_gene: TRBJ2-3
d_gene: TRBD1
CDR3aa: CASTTTGGRADTQYF
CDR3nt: TGTGCCAGTACCACGACAGGGGGCCGTGCAGATACGCAGTATTTT

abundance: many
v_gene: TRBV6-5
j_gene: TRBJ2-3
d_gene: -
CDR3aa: CASSFSGTHTDTQYF
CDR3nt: TGTGCCAGCAGTTTTTCCGGGACACACACAGATACGCAGTATTTT

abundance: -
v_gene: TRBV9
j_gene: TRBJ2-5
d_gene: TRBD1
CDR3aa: CASSNLEQGGSESQYF
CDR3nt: TGTGCCAGCAGCAATTTGGAACAGGGGGGTTCGGAGTCCCAGTACTTC

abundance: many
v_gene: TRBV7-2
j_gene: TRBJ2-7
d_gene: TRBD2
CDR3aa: CASSLILAGGEQYF
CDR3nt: TGTGCCAGCAGCTTAATCCTAGCGGGAGGTGAGCAGTACTTC

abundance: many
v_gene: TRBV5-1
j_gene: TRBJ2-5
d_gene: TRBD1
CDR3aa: CASSLAPREWTGHQETQYF
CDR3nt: TGCGCCAGCAGCTTGGCCCCTCGTGAATGGACAGGGCACCAAGAGACCCAGTACTTC

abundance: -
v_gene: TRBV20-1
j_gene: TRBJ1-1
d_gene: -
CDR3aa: CSARPTQWAEAFF
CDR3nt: TGCAGTGCTAGACCGACCCAATGGGCTGAAGCTTTCTTT